This TCR beta chain was recorded in a study of T cell responses to AZD1222 COVID-19 vaccine. Study-level points and caveats: When two AZD1222 doses had been given, Spike-specific TCR breadth and depth rose.

On this clone itself: Its antigen remains unidentified. The junction does not match germline at one end; this may be a read error.

Germline values: CDR1 GTSNPN, CDR2 SVGIG (reference sequence). The length of the CDR3 is 11 residues. TCRdb's table, derived via immunoSEQ multiplex PCR, lists solely in-frame clones and lacks some. Among roughly 110,000 clones listed, 80% to 90% were seen once. The material sequenced was peripheral blood, taken on day 0 of AZD1222 vaccination. The chain couples TRBV30 to TRBJ1-1, with TRBD1 matching over 7 bases. The receptor's source is an adult in good health. In DNA, the CDR3 is TGTGCCTGGACTGAGGGGACAGAGGTTCAGTTT. Its protein product is CAWTEGTEVQF. The full variable domain, with the rest looked up from reference TRBV30 and TRBJ1-1, is SQTIHQWPATLVQPVGSPLSLECTVEGTSNPNLYWYRQAAGRGLQLLFYSVGIGQISSEVPQNLSASRPQDRQFILSSKKLLLSDSGFYLCAWTEGTEVQFGQGTRLTVV.